The clone carrying this T cell receptor (beta chain) came up once. RNA was extracted from bulk tissue without any cell sorting. The germline V gene encodes CDR1 LGHNA and CDR2 YSLEER. The CDR3 consists of 15 residues. This sample was taken from a study of tumor and adjacent non-tumor tissue in lung cancer. The library came from three nested PCR rounds adapted from ARM-PCR protocols. TCRdb re-derived calls from the multiplex PCR reads in MiXCR, one entry per CDR3 protein. The sample yields fewer than 120,000 distinct CDR3 sequences, 84% seen once. Sequencing was carried out using lung tumor tissue. The chain employs TRBV4-3 and TRBJ2-7, with TRBD2 as a possible D gene (5 bases). The sequence came from a man aged 65 to 85 with non-small cell lung cancer. CDR3 amino acids: CGSSHTTTGFHEQYF. CDR3 DNA: TGCGGCAGTAGCCACACCACCACGGGGTTCCACGAGCAGTACTTC.